The next 5 T cell receptor beta chains were all read from a single sample in a study of shared clonotypes between healthy human individuals. The table came from immunoSEQ multiplex PCR; TCRdb's copy has only in-frame clones and leaves some out. Of about 690,000 clones listed, around 91% are singletons. The sample was memory CD8+ T cells from PBMCs. Subset meaning: CD45RO+ cells pooled with CCR7-negative TemRA cells. The receptors shown here come from a man between 18 and 29 years old in good health. Some clones in this sample may be carry-over from other donors' samples.

A remark on this clone: Possible read error: a much larger clone is one base away. The gene calls are TRBV2 and TRBJ2-2; the D is unclear. Trimming removed 6 bases from V and 1 base from J, with 3 bases in between. Germline CDR1 SNHLY, CDR2 FYNNEI. This CDR3 comprises 12 residues. This chain's CDR3 is CASRENTGELFF. For the CDR3, the DNA is TGTGCCAGCAGAGAGAACACCGGGGAGCTGTTTTTT.

CDR3 bases: TGTGCCAGCAGCTTAAGTATCGGGGGCTATCACTCCTACGAGCAGTACTTC. It encodes CASSLSIGGYHSYEQYF. The chain recombines TRBV7-8 with TRBJ2-7; D is possibly TRBD1 or TRBD2 (6 bases each). V lost 2 bases to trimming and J lost 0 bases, with 17 bases between them. Germline lookup yields CDR1 SGHVS and CDR2 FQNEAQ. This CDR3 is 17 amino acids long.

This chain uses TRBV27 with TRBJ2-2, with D hard to call. The V end lost 2 bases, the J end lost 0 bases, and 7 bases lay between the germline ends. The CDR3 totals 15 residues. CDR1 and CDR2 from the germline V gene are MNHEY and SMNVEV (reference sequence). CDR3 bases: TGTGCCAGCAGTTTAGCCGGAGCGAACACCGGGGAGCTGTTTTTT. Translating gives CASSLAGANTGELFF.

This CDR3 reads CASSPQVTSITYNEQFF. CDR3 DNA sequence: TGTGCCAGCTCACCACAAGTGACCTCCATTACCTACAATGAGCAGTTCTTC. The chain links TRBV18 to TRBJ2-1; no clear D gene. Trimming removed 1 base at V and 2 bases at J, with 15 bases between. The CDR3 covers 17 residues. The germline gives CDR1 KGHSH, CDR2 LQKENI.

The genes are TRBV11-2 and TRBJ2-7, with 7 bases matching TRBD2. The CDR3 is 14 residues long. Germline V gives CDR1 SGHAT, CDR2 FQNNGV. The trim removed 3 bases at V and 4 bases at J, leaving 6 bases unmatched. The CDR3 loop is CASSLGTIFYEQYF. Here the CDR3 DNA reads TGTGCCAGCAGCTTGGGGACTATCTTTTACGAGCAGTACTTC.